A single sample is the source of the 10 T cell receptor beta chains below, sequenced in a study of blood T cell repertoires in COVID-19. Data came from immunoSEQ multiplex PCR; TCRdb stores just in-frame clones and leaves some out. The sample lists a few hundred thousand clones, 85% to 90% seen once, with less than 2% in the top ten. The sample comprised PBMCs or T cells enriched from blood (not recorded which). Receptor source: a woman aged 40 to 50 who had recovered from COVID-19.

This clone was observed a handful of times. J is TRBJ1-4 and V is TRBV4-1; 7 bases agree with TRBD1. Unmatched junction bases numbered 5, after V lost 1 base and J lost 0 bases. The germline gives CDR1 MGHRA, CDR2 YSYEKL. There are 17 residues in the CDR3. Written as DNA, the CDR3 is TGCGCCAGCAGCCAAGGGACAGGAGTTGCAACTAATGAAAAACTGTTTTTT. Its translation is CASSQGTGVATNEKLFF.

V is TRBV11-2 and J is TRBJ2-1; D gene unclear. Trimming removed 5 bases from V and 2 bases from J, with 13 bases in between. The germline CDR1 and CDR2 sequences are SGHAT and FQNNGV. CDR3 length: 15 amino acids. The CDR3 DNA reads TGTGCCAGCAGCCCCTCGGTTAATGCCTACAATGAGCAGTTCTTC. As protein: CASSPSVNAYNEQFF.

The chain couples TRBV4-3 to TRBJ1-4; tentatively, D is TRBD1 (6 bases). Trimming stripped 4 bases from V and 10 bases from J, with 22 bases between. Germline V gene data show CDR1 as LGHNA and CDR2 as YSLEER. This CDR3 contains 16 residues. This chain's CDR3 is CASSPDRFRWLGKLFF. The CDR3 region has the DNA TGCGCCAGCAGCCCAGACAGGTTCCGGTGGTTGGGAAAACTGTTTTTT.

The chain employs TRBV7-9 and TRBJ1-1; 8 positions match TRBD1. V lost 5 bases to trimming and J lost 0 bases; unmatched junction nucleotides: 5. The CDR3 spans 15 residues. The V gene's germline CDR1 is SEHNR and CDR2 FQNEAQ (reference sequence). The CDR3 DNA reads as TGTGCCAGCAGCCCCCAACAGGGGGTGAACACTGAAGCTTTCTTT. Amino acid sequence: CASSPQQGVNTEAFF.

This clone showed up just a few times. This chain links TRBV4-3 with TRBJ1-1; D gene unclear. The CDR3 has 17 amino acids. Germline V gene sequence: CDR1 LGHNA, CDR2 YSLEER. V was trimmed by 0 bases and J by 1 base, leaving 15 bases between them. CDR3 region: CASSQEFSPGKNTEAFF. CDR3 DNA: TGCGCCAGCAGCCAAGAATTCAGCCCGGGTAAGAACACTGAAGCTTTCTTT.

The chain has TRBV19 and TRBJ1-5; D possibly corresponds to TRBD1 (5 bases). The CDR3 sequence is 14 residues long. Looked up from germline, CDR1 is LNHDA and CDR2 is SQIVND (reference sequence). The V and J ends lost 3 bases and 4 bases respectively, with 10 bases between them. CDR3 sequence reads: CASSIGSGNQPQHF. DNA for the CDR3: TGTGCCAGTAGTATTGGATCAGGGAATCAGCCCCAGCATTTT.

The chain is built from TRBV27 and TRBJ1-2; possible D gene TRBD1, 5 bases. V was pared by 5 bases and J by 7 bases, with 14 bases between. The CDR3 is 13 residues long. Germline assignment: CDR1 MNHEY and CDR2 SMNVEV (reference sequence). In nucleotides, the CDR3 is TGTGCCAGCAGTACAGGAGGGGATGGTGGCTACACCTTC. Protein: CASSTGGDGGYTF.

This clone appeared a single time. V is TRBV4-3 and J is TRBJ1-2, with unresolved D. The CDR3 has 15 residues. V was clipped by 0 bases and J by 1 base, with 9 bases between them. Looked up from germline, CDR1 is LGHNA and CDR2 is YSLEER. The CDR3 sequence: CASSQESTYNYGYTF. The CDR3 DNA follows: TGCGCCAGCAGCCAAGAAAGTACCTATAACTATGGCTACACCTTC.

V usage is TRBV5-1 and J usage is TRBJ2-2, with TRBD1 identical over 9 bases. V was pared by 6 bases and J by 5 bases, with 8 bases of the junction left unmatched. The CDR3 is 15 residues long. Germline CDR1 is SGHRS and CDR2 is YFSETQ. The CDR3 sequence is CASNPDRGGTGELFF. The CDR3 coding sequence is TGCGCCAGCAACCCGGACAGGGGAGGGACCGGGGAGCTGTTTTTT.

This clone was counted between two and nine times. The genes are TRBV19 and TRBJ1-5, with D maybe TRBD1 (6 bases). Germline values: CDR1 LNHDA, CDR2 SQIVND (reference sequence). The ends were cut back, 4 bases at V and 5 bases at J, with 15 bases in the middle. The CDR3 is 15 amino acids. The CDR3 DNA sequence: TGTGCCAGTAGTAGGGCGAGGGGGAGCGATCAGCCCCAGCATTTT. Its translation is CASSRARGSDQPQHF.